A selection of T cell receptor beta chains follows, all from one sample in a study of blood T cell repertoires in COVID-19. Data came from immunoSEQ multiplex PCR; TCRdb stores just in-frame clones and leaves some out. The data contain about 190,000 clones, around four fifths of them singletons. Sample: peripheral blood. The receptors come from a woman older than 75 with active or convalescent COVID-19. Each CDR3 is given with its conserved first and last residue. Each record gives: D gene, clone size, V gene, J gene, CDR3 DNA, CDR3 protein. A D gene is named only where the DNA matches it firmly. Not every row has a clone size; where given, it reads once, few, many or a size class.

.	.	TRBV18	TRBJ2-5	TGTGCCAGCTCACGTGGACTGGGGGAGACCCAGTACTTC	CASSRGLGETQYF
.	.	TRBV10-3	TRBJ1-2	TGTGCCCCCGCACTAGGAGGCAGGGAGGGTGGCTACACCTTC	CAPALGGREGGYTF
TRBD1	few	TRBV3-1/TRBV3-2	TRBJ1-6	TGTGCCAGCAGGGGACAGGGACGCGGTAATTCACCCCTCCACTTT	CASRGQGRGNSPLHF
.	.	TRBV11-3	TRBJ1-2	TGTGCCAGCCGCCCCCCGGACAGCCGACAGGGCTACACCTTC	CASRPPDSRQGYTF
.	.	TRBV7-9	TRBJ1-1	TGTGCCAGCAGCGGAGTGGACGCCGGGGGAACTGAAGCTTTCTTT	CASSGVDAGGTEAFF
TRBD2	.	TRBV9	TRBJ2-3	TGTGCCAGCAGCCGGCTAGCGGGCACAGATACGCAGTATTTT	CASSRLAGTDTQYF
.	.	TRBV7-8	TRBJ1-5	TGTGCCAGCAGCCAAAAACCGCCGACTTATAGCAATCAGCCCCAGCATTTT	CASSQKPPTYSNQPQHF
.	.	TRBV15	TRBJ1-6	TGTGCCACCAGCAGAGACAGACAGTCCCCCCTCCACTTT	CATSRDRQSPLHF
.	.	TRBV5-1	TRBJ2-5	TGCGCCAGCAGCTTGGCCCTTAGTCCGGGACAAGAGACCCAGTACTTC	CASSLALSPGQETQYF
TRBD1	.	TRBV3-1/TRBV3-2	TRBJ1-1	TGTGCCAGCAGCTACCGCACAGGGGTTAGCGCTGAAGCTTTCTTT	CASSYRTGVSAEAFF
.	.	TRBV18	TRBJ2-6	TGTGCCAGCTCACCACCCGTCAGGGCTGGGGCCAACGTCCTGACTTTC	CASSPPVRAGANVLTF
.	.	TRBV5-4	TRBJ2-1	TGTGCCAGCAGCTTGGTGGGCCGAGTCATGCGTAATGAGCAGTTCTTC	CASSLVGRVMRNEQFF
.	.	TRBV6-5	TRBJ2-2	TGTGCCAGCAGTTACGGGCCAGGGGAGGGAACCGGGGAGCTGTTTTTT	CASSYGPGEGTGELFF
.	.	TRBV3-1/TRBV3-2	TRBJ2-4	TGTGCCAGCAGCTCCGCCGGGGACATTCAGTACTTC	CASSSAGDIQYF
TRBD2	.	TRBV5-1	TRBJ2-3	TGCGCCAGCAGCCTCGGGGGGGCCACAGATACGCAGTATTTT	CASSLGGATDTQYF
.	.	TRBV2	TRBJ1-5	TGTGCCAGCAGTGAGCGCAGGGGTAACAATCAGCCCCAGCATTTT	CASSERRGNNQPQHF
.	.	TRBV4-1	TRBJ2-7	TGCGCCAGCAGCCAAGAACCCGGGGGCTACGAGCAGTACTTC	CASSQEPGGYEQYF
.	.	TRBV4-1	TRBJ2-6	TGCGCCAGCAGCCAAGGACCCAGGGCAAGTGGGGCCAACGTCCTGACTTTC	CASSQGPRASGANVLTF
.	few	TRBV19	TRBJ1-3	TGTGCCAGTAGTCCGCGGCGGGGCGCGGATCTGGGTGGAAACACCATATATTTT	CASSPRRGADLGGNTIYF
.	.	TRBV28	TRBJ2-7	TGTGCCAGCAGTTTAATAGTGACGGGAGCATCCTACGAGCAGTACTTC	CASSLIVTGASYEQYF
TRBD2	few	TRBV3-1/TRBV3-2	TRBJ2-3	TGTGCCAGCAGCCAAGCCGGGACTAGCTACACAGATACGCAGTATTTT	CASSQAGTSYTDTQYF
.	few	TRBV15	TRBJ1-6	TGTGCCACCAGCAGAGATAGGGCGGACAACAATTCACCCCTCCACTTT	CATSRDRADNNSPLHF
.	.	TRBV28	TRBJ1-2	TGTGCCAGCAGTTTATCTGGGGCAGAATGGAACTATGGCTACACCTTC	CASSLSGAEWNYGYTF
TRBD2	.	TRBV15	TRBJ2-1	TGTGCCACCAGCAGAGAGAGGGGCAAGGGTAGCGGGGGTCGCGGGTCCTACAATGAGCAGTTCTTC	CATSRERGKGSGGRGSYNEQFF
.	.	TRBV4-2	TRBJ1-2	TGTGCCAGCAGCCAAGTCCAAGTCTCGGATGGCTACACCTTC	CASSQVQVSDGYTF
TRBD1	.	TRBV5-6	TRBJ1-2	TGTGCCAGCAGCTTACAGGGGAAGTCCTATGGCTACACCTTC	CASSLQGKSYGYTF
TRBD1	few	TRBV5-1	TRBJ1-5	TGCGCCAGCAGCTTGGGGGACAGGAATCAGCCCCAGCATTTT	CASSLGDRNQPQHF
TRBD1	.	TRBV9	TRBJ1-5	TGTGCCAGCAGCCCGGGACAGGGTCCTTCACAGCCCCAGCATTTT	CASSPGQGPSQPQHF
.	once	TRBV9	TRBJ1-1	TGTGCCAGCAGCGTAGAGGTGGGGCCGAACACTGAAGCTTTCTTT	CASSVEVGPNTEAFF
.	once	TRBV28	TRBJ1-5	TGTGCCAGCAGTTCCCTCCACAGGGACAATCAGCCCCAGCATTTT	CASSSLHRDNQPQHF
.	.	TRBV5-4	TRBJ2-7	TGTGCCAGCAGCTTGGCCGGGGGAAAGCAGTACTTC	CASSLAGGKQYF
TRBD1	.	TRBV10-2	TRBJ1-2	TGCGCCAGCAGCGCTGATTCGGGGACAGTTCTCTATGGCTACACCTTC	CASSADSGTVLYGYTF
.	.	TRBV6-2/TRBV6-3	TRBJ2-5	TGTGCCAGCAGTTGGGAAGCGAGCGGAGGAGTCCAAGAGACCCAGTACTTC	CASSWEASGGVQETQYF
TRBD1	.	TRBV5-1	TRBJ1-2	TGCGCCAGCAGCTACGACAGGGGGCTTGGTGGCTACACCTTC	CASSYDRGLGGYTF
.	.	TRBV4-1	TRBJ2-1	TGCGCCAGCAGCCAAGAGCATCCCACGAACACACACAATGAGCAGTTCTTC	CASSQEHPTNTHNEQFF
TRBD1	.	TRBV7-9	TRBJ1-2	TGTGCCAGCAGCCAATCTACACCGGGACAGGGGGCAGACTATGGCTACACCTTC	CASSQSTPGQGADYGYTF
.	few	TRBV7-9	TRBJ1-2	TGTGCCAGCAGCCGAAGGGGTCAGGTTTATGGCTACACCTTC	CASSRRGQVYGYTF
.	.	TRBV29-1	TRBJ1-2	TGCAGCGCGACAACTGGGGGCGGCTACACCTTC	CSATTGGGYTF
TRBD1	.	TRBV9	TRBJ2-1	TGTGCCAGCAGCGTAGGGGGCTGGGGGACAGGGTTATACAATGAGCAGTTCTTC	CASSVGGWGTGLYNEQFF
.	few	TRBV19	TRBJ1-1	TGTGCCAGTAGTAGTATAGGCGGGGGCAAAGCTTTCTTT	CASSSIGGGKAFF
.	.	TRBV2	TRBJ1-1	TGTGCCAGCAGTGCACAGGGTTTGAACACTGAAGCTTTCTTT	CASSAQGLNTEAFF
.	.	TRBV5-5	TRBJ2-1	TGTGCCAGCAGCCCTGGACACGGCAATGAGCAGTTCTTC	CASSPGHGNEQFF
TRBD2	few	TRBV28	TRBJ2-3	TGTGCCAGCAGTCCCCCGGGCCCCATCCTCCGCGGGGGGGCCTTT	CASSPPGPILRGGAF
.	.	TRBV6-5	TRBJ1-3	TGTGCCAGCAGGACGGACAGTTCCTCTGGAAACACCATATATTTT	CASRTDSSSGNTIYF
TRBD2	.	TRBV7-3	TRBJ2-5	TGTGCCAGCAGCTTACGCGGGGGGCGAAGTAAAGAGACCCAGTACTTC	CASSLRGGRSKETQYF
.	.	TRBV4-3	TRBJ2-3	TGCGCCAGCAGCCAAGAGACACAAGATACGCAGTATTTT	CASSQETQDTQYF
.	.	TRBV28	TRBJ1-2	TGTGCCAGCAGTTCGGCGGGTTCAGGGGATCGGGGCTACACCTTC	CASSSAGSGDRGYTF
TRBD1	.	TRBV4-1	TRBJ1-2	TGCGCCAGCAGCCTTGACAGGGATGGGAGAGGCTACACCTTC	CASSLDRDGRGYTF
TRBD1	few	TRBV6-1	TRBJ1-1	TGTGCCAGCAGTGAAGGATTACAGGGGGGTACTGAAGCTTTCTTT	CASSEGLQGGTEAFF